Listed below are T cell receptor beta chains from one sample, sequenced in a study of graft-versus-host responses after intestinal transplantation. Profiling relied on immunoSEQ multiplex PCR, and the TCRdb table lists in-frame clones only, not all of them. The sample lists some 130,000 clones, approximately 96% occurring once. No antigen is known for these receptors. This sample comprised unstimulated CD8+ T cells sorted from spleen or lymph node cells, obtained before intestinal transplant. The source is a human donor who received an intestinal transplant. Both conserved end residues are part of each CDR3. The D gene is left open where the match is weak. Expanded clones get a size class; other rows say once, few or many, or leave the size out.

V gene: TRBV29-1
clone size: .
D gene: TRBD1
J gene: TRBJ1-1
CDR3 protein: CSVEVRQGFMNTEAFF
CDR3 DNA: TGCAGCGTTGAAGTTCGACAGGGCTTCATGAACACTGAAGCTTTCTTT

V gene: TRBV5-6
clone size: .
D gene: .
J gene: TRBJ1-1
CDR3 protein: CASSLVRQLNTEAFF
CDR3 DNA: TGTGCCAGCAGCTTAGTTAGACAGTTGAACACTGAAGCTTTCTTT

V gene: TRBV19
clone size: .
D gene: .
J gene: TRBJ1-1
CDR3 protein: CASSIGANRALNTEAFF
CDR3 DNA: TGTGCCAGTAGTATAGGGGCAAACAGGGCCTTGAACACTGAAGCTTTCTTT

V gene: TRBV2
clone size: .
D gene: .
J gene: TRBJ2-3
CDR3 protein: CASSERRGTDTQYF
CDR3 DNA: TGTGCCAGCAGTGAAAGACGCGGCACAGATACGCAGTATTTT

V gene: TRBV5-6
clone size: .
D gene: TRBD2
J gene: TRBJ2-1
CDR3 protein: CASSLLAGAYNEQFF
CDR3 DNA: TGTGCCAGCAGCCTCCTAGCGGGCGCTTACAATGAGCAGTTCTTC

V gene: TRBV7-9
clone size: .
D gene: .
J gene: TRBJ2-7
CDR3 protein: CASSRPPEYEQYF
CDR3 DNA: TGTGCCAGCAGCCGACCACCGGAATACGAGCAGTACTTC

V gene: TRBV5-8
clone size: .
D gene: TRBD1
J gene: TRBJ2-7
CDR3 protein: CASRPEQGGKEAAYEQYF
CDR3 DNA: TGTGCCAGCAGACCCGAACAGGGGGGAAAAGAGGCGGCCTACGAGCAGTACTTC

V gene: TRBV7-3
clone size: .
D gene: .
J gene: TRBJ2-7
CDR3 protein: CASSSEGGYYEQYF
CDR3 DNA: TGTGCCAGCAGCTCCGAGGGGGGTTACTACGAGCAGTACTTC

V gene: TRBV4-1
clone size: .
D gene: .
J gene: TRBJ1-1
CDR3 protein: CASSSDRRATEAFF
CDR3 DNA: TGCGCCAGCAGCTCAGACAGGAGGGCCACTGAAGCTTTCTTT

V gene: TRBV7-6
clone size: once
D gene: TRBD2
J gene: TRBJ2-1
CDR3 protein: CASSLGGGRHYNEQFF
CDR3 DNA: TGTGCCAGCAGCTTAGGAGGCGGGAGGCACTACAATGAGCAGTTCTTC

V gene: TRBV7-7
clone size: .
D gene: .
J gene: TRBJ2-2
CDR3 protein: CASRDGTGELFF
CDR3 DNA: TGTGCCAGCAGGGACGGTACCGGGGAGCTGTTTTTT

V gene: TRBV28
clone size: .
D gene: .
J gene: TRBJ1-5
CDR3 protein: CASRYINTRFGNQPQHF
CDR3 DNA: TGTGCCAGCAGATATATCAACACCAGGTTCGGCAATCAGCCCCAGCATTTT

V gene: TRBV4-2
clone size: .
D gene: TRBD2
J gene: TRBJ2-5
CDR3 protein: CASSQESLAGGSETQYF
CDR3 DNA: TGTGCCAGCAGCCAAGAATCACTCGCGGGAGGGTCGGAGACCCAGTACTTC

V gene: TRBV4-1
clone size: .
D gene: TRBD2
J gene: TRBJ2-3
CDR3 protein: CASSQVASGSTDTQYF
CDR3 DNA: TGCGCCAGCAGCCAAGTGGCTAGCGGATCCACAGATACGCAGTATTTT

V gene: TRBV28
clone size: .
D gene: .
J gene: TRBJ1-5
CDR3 protein: CASNRGEPQHF
CDR3 DNA: TGTGCCAGCAACCGCGGTGAGCCCCAGCATTTT

V gene: TRBV15
clone size: .
D gene: .
J gene: TRBJ2-1
CDR3 protein: CATSRGLINEQFF
CDR3 DNA: TGTGCCACCAGCAGAGGTCTGATCAATGAGCAGTTCTTC

V gene: TRBV27
clone size: .
D gene: TRBD1
J gene: TRBJ2-7
CDR3 protein: CASSLLRDRANEQYF
CDR3 DNA: TGTGCCAGCAGTCTCTTAAGGGACAGGGCGAACGAGCAGTACTTC

V gene: TRBV7-8
clone size: .
D gene: TRBD1
J gene: TRBJ2-7
CDR3 protein: CASQGAPRYEQYF
CDR3 DNA: TGTGCCAGTCAGGGGGCCCCTCGGTACGAGCAGTACTTC

V gene: TRBV5-6
clone size: .
D gene: .
J gene: TRBJ2-1
CDR3 protein: CASTTSSSVEQFF
CDR3 DNA: TGTGCCAGCACGACGTCGTCGAGCGTTGAGCAGTTCTTC

V gene: TRBV2
clone size: .
D gene: .
J gene: TRBJ2-1
CDR3 protein: CASTETRRAQANEQFF
CDR3 DNA: TGTGCCAGCACGGAGACCCGGAGGGCCCAGGCCAATGAGCAGTTCTTC

V gene: TRBV7-9
clone size: once
D gene: .
J gene: TRBJ2-7
CDR3 protein: CASSLSGEDYEQYF
CDR3 DNA: TGTGCCAGCAGCTTATCAGGGGAGGACTACGAGCAGTACTTC

V gene: TRBV6-4
clone size: .
D gene: .
J gene: TRBJ2-1
CDR3 protein: CASSDSSGSYNEQFF
CDR3 DNA: TGTGCCAGCAGTGACTCGAGCGGCTCCTACAATGAGCAGTTCTTC

V gene: TRBV10-1
clone size: .
D gene: TRBD1
J gene: TRBJ1-1
CDR3 protein: CASSDSGTGGSEAFF
CDR3 DNA: TGCGCCAGCAGTGACTCGGGAACAGGGGGGTCTGAAGCTTTCTTT

V gene: TRBV28
clone size: .
D gene: .
J gene: TRBJ2-7
CDR3 protein: CASSSGDTEAYEQYF
CDR3 DNA: TGTGCCAGCAGTTCCGGGGATACAGAAGCCTACGAGCAGTACTTC

V gene: TRBV28
clone size: once
D gene: .
J gene: TRBJ2-7
CDR3 protein: CASSLPRAPSYEQYF
CDR3 DNA: TGTGCCAGCAGTTTACCTCGGGCCCCATCCTACGAGCAGTACTTC

V gene: TRBV7-2
clone size: once
D gene: TRBD2
J gene: TRBJ2-3
CDR3 protein: CASSLALVLAGLTDTQYF
CDR3 DNA: TGTGCCAGCAGCTTAGCGTTGGTCCTAGCGGGACTCACAGATACGCAGTATTTT

V gene: TRBV28
clone size: .
D gene: TRBD2
J gene: TRBJ2-7
CDR3 protein: CASSFLTTSGTSAPYEQYF
CDR3 DNA: TGTGCCAGCAGTTTTCTTACAACTTCCGGGACTAGCGCACCCTACGAGCAGTACTTC

V gene: TRBV11-2
clone size: .
D gene: TRBD2
J gene: TRBJ2-1
CDR3 protein: CASSLGTSGLYEQFF
CDR3 DNA: TGTGCCAGCAGCCTTGGGACTAGCGGGCTCTATGAGCAGTTCTTC

V gene: TRBV11-2
clone size: .
D gene: TRBD1
J gene: TRBJ1-1
CDR3 protein: CASSLTGLNTEAFF
CDR3 DNA: TGTGCCAGCAGCTTGACAGGGTTGAACACTGAAGCTTTCTTT

V gene: TRBV5-6
clone size: .
D gene: TRBD2
J gene: TRBJ2-1
CDR3 protein: CASSSRLAAYNEQFF
CDR3 DNA: TGTGCCAGCAGCTCCCGACTAGCCGCCTACAATGAGCAGTTCTTC

V gene: TRBV5-4
clone size: .
D gene: .
J gene: TRBJ1-4
CDR3 protein: CASSSGPAGRTNEKLFF
CDR3 DNA: TGTGCCAGCAGCTCCGGTCCCGCGGGACGAACTAATGAAAAACTGTTTTTT

V gene: TRBV4-1
clone size: .
D gene: .
J gene: TRBJ2-7
CDR3 protein: CASSPTGSTYEQYF
CDR3 DNA: TGCGCCAGCAGCCCGACAGGATCCACCTACGAGCAGTACTTC

V gene: TRBV30
clone size: .
D gene: .
J gene: TRBJ2-7
CDR3 protein: CAWSEGRQDLYEQYF
CDR3 DNA: TGTGCCTGGAGTGAAGGGAGGCAGGACCTCTACGAGCAGTACTTC

V gene: TRBV4-2
clone size: .
D gene: .
J gene: TRBJ2-7
CDR3 protein: CASSPKKGPYEQYF
CDR3 DNA: TGTGCCAGCAGCCCCAAGAAAGGCCCCTACGAGCAGTACTTC

V gene: TRBV29-1
clone size: .
D gene: .
J gene: TRBJ1-1
CDR3 protein: CSAESGLNTEAFF
CDR3 DNA: TGCAGCGCTGAAAGCGGATTGAACACTGAAGCTTTCTTT

V gene: TRBV4-1
clone size: .
D gene: .
J gene: TRBJ2-1
CDR3 protein: CASSHESGYNEQFF
CDR3 DNA: TGCGCCAGCAGCCACGAAAGCGGGTACAATGAGCAGTTCTTC

V gene: TRBV5-1
clone size: .
D gene: .
J gene: TRBJ2-7
CDR3 protein: CASSFYADSAAYEQYF
CDR3 DNA: TGCGCCAGCAGCTTCTACGCTGATAGCGCGGCCTACGAGCAGTACTTC

V gene: TRBV6-4
clone size: .
D gene: TRBD2
J gene: TRBJ2-1
CDR3 protein: CASGAGGRGNEQFF
CDR3 DNA: TGTGCCAGCGGAGCGGGAGGGCGCGGCAATGAGCAGTTCTTC

V gene: TRBV27
clone size: .
D gene: TRBD2
J gene: TRBJ2-1
CDR3 protein: CASSPSGISPYNEQFF
CDR3 DNA: TGTGCCAGCAGCCCTAGCGGGATTAGCCCCTACAATGAGCAGTTCTTC

V gene: TRBV4-1
clone size: .
D gene: TRBD1
J gene: TRBJ2-1
CDR3 protein: CASSQGQGRDNEQFF
CDR3 DNA: TGCGCCAGCAGCCAAGGACAGGGGCGTGACAATGAGCAGTTCTTC

V gene: TRBV7-6
clone size: .
D gene: TRBD2
J gene: TRBJ2-1
CDR3 protein: CASSLVWAGGPGEQFF
CDR3 DNA: TGTGCCAGCAGCTTAGTATGGGCGGGAGGGCCTGGGGAGCAGTTCTTC

V gene: TRBV9
clone size: .
D gene: TRBD2
J gene: TRBJ2-5
CDR3 protein: CASSVGASGVRETQYF
CDR3 DNA: TGTGCCAGCAGCGTTGGGGCTAGCGGGGTTCGGGAGACCCAGTACTTC

V gene: TRBV19
clone size: .
D gene: .
J gene: TRBJ1-5
CDR3 protein: CASSIRAGQPQHF
CDR3 DNA: TGTGCCAGTAGCATCAGGGCGGGTCAGCCCCAGCATTTT

V gene: TRBV21-1
clone size: .
D gene: .
J gene: TRBJ2-7
CDR3 protein: CASSIRRMLYEQYF
CDR3 DNA: TGTGCCAGCAGCATAAGACGCATGCTCTACGAGCAGTACTTC

V gene: TRBV28
clone size: once
D gene: .
J gene: TRBJ1-1
CDR3 protein: CASSSEEVGKTEAFF
CDR3 DNA: TGTGCCAGCAGTTCCGAGGAGGTGGGGAAGACTGAAGCTTTCTTT

V gene: TRBV6-5
clone size: .
D gene: .
J gene: TRBJ1-1
CDR3 protein: CAGSYHRRAKGTEAFF
CDR3 DNA: TGTGCCGGCAGTTACCACCGCCGGGCCAAAGGCACTGAAGCTTTCTTT

V gene: TRBV10-1
clone size: .
D gene: .
J gene: TRBJ2-1
CDR3 protein: CASSTYGEYYNEQFF
CDR3 DNA: TGCGCCAGCAGCACGTACGGGGAGTACTACAATGAGCAGTTCTTC

V gene: TRBV29-1
clone size: .
D gene: .
J gene: TRBJ2-1
CDR3 protein: CSVGSGAEYNEQFF
CDR3 DNA: TGCAGCGTTGGTTCGGGGGCAGAGTACAATGAGCAGTTCTTC

V gene: TRBV15
clone size: .
D gene: .
J gene: TRBJ2-5
CDR3 protein: CATSRDLGLQETQYF
CDR3 DNA: TGTGCCACCAGCAGAGATCTCGGTCTGCAAGAGACCCAGTACTTC

V gene: TRBV7-9
clone size: .
D gene: .
J gene: TRBJ1-3
CDR3 protein: CASSFEGSRNTIYF
CDR3 DNA: TGTGCCAGCAGCTTTGAAGGGAGTAGAAACACCATATATTTT

V gene: TRBV27
clone size: .
D gene: .
J gene: TRBJ1-2
CDR3 protein: CASSPFLKDGYTF
CDR3 DNA: TGTGCCAGCAGTCCCTTTCTAAAGGATGGCTACACCTTC

V gene: TRBV7-9
clone size: .
D gene: .
J gene: TRBJ1-2
CDR3 protein: CASSLFGGDNYGYTF
CDR3 DNA: TGTGCCAGCAGCTTATTCGGCGGGGACAACTATGGCTACACCTTC